The 26 T cell receptor beta chains below come from one sample, sequenced in a study of blood T cells in healthy people across ages. Through a sample-barcoded 5' primer and a J-beta primer mix, a second PCR was run for roughly 6 to 11 cycles. TCRdb processed the 5' RACE reads anew with MiXCR; each CDR3 protein has one entry. The table lists 790,000 or so distinct CDR3 sequences, about 47% of them singletons. Sequenced input: blood. The source of these receptors is an older man in good health.

The J gene is TRBJ1-5, the V gene TRBV12-3 or TRBV12-4, with 8 bases that match TRBD1. CDR3 length: 15 amino acids. V lost 2 bases, J lost 5 bases, and 5 bases stayed unmatched. CDR3 sequence reads: CASSLTSGGHQPQHF. For the CDR3, the DNA is TGTGCCAGCAGTTTAACATCAGGGGGCCATCAGCCCCAGCATTTT.

This clonotype was seen at least ten times. The rearrangement joins TRBV4-1 to TRBJ1-2; 8 nucleotides line up with TRBD1. Germline V lookup: CDR1 MGHRA, CDR2 YSYEKL. The junction had 9 bases not matched to a gene; V was cut back by 1 base and J by 2 bases. The CDR3 runs 17 residues. Here the CDR3 DNA reads TGCGCCAGCAGCCAAGTTTTGACAGGGGTGGGCAACTATGGCTACACCTTC. Encoded protein: CASSQVLTGVGNYGYTF.

This clonotype was seen more than once but under ten times. The V call is TRBV14, the J call TRBJ2-7, with D possibly TRBD1 on 5 matching bases. CDR3 size: 14 residues. Trimming left V 4 bases short and J 3 bases short, with 13 bases between. Germline loops: CDR1 SGHDN, CDR2 FVKESK. The CDR3 nucleotides are TGTGCCAGCAGCCCAAGACAGTCCGGCTACGAGCAGTACTTC. Residues: CASSPRQSGYEQYF.

The chain employs TRBV6-1 and TRBJ1-1; no clear D. Germline loops: CDR1 MNHNS, CDR2 SASEGT. The CDR3 loop spans 13 amino acids. Deletions cut 8 bases from V and 4 bases from J, with 14 bases between. CDR3 region: CASQESSATEAFF. CDR3 sequence (DNA): TGTGCCAGCCAAGAATCATCGGCCACTGAAGCTTTCTTT.

As for this clonotype: A much larger clone lies a single base off, so this may be a read error. This sequence joins TRBV25-1 and TRBJ2-5; no firm D call. Trimming took off 9 bases at V and 11 bases at J, with 25 bases between the two ends. CDR1 and CDR2 (germline): MGHDK, SYGVNS. The CDR3 is 14 residues long. The DNA for the CDR3 is TGTGCCAGAATAATTGGGCGCGGAATCAATGAGCAGTACTTC. Translation gives CARIIGRGINEQYF.

This clonotype appeared a single time. The CDR3 nucleotides read TGTGCCAGCAGTTCAACAGGGGGACTGTACCAAGAGACCCAGTACTTC. It yields the protein CASSSTGGLYQETQYF. The chain uses TRBV27 and TRBJ2-5; 8 nucleotides line up with TRBD1. The CDR3 totals 16 residues. Unmatched junction bases numbered 7, after V lost 4 bases and J lost 0 bases. Germline CDR1 reads MNHEY; CDR2 reads SMNVEV (reference sequence).

This chain links TRBV7-2 with TRBJ1-4; no firm D call. Germline V gene data show CDR1 as SGHTA and CDR2 as FQGNSA. With 3 bases removed from V and 7 bases from J, the gap between germline ends came to 15 bases. CDR3 size: 15 residues. CDR3 sequence: CASSFRSTWGEKLFF. The CDR3 DNA reads TGTGCCAGCAGCTTCCGAAGTACTTGGGGTGAAAAACTGTTTTTT.

In its sample, this clonotype was seen a few times. The genes are TRBV7-2 and TRBJ2-1, with TRBD2 matching 11 bases. Trimming at V came to 5 bases and at J to 6 bases, leaving 6 bases not matched to a gene. The CDR3 has 15 amino acids. Germline assignment: CDR1 SGHTA and CDR2 FQGNSA. CDR3 residues: CASSPGLAVSNEQFF. Here the CDR3 DNA reads TGTGCCAGCAGCCCGGGACTAGCGGTAAGCAATGAGCAGTTCTTC.

This clonotype has at least ten counts. The rearrangement uses TRBV6-2 or TRBV6-3 and TRBJ2-7; D may be TRBD2 (5 bases). CDR1 is MNHEY, CDR2 SVGEGT, per germline. The CDR3 is 12 residues long. The V end lost 2 bases, the J end lost 6 bases, and 8 bases lay between the germline ends. The CDR3 sequence: CASSYPGIEQYF. The CDR3 coding sequence is TGTGCCAGCAGTTACCCGGGGATCGAGCAGTACTTC.

This clonotype was observed a few times. The chain links TRBV5-6 to TRBJ2-7; tentative D call: TRBD1 (6 bases). This CDR3 region has 19 residues. The germline CDR1 and CDR2 sequences are SGHDT and YYEEEE. Trimming took off 2 bases at V and 2 bases at J, with 26 bases between the two ends. CDR3 DNA: TGTGCCAGCAGCTTAGGCTGGGGGCAATCGCGGGTTTTACCCTACGAGCAGTACTTC. It codes for CASSLGWGQSRVLPYEQYF.

The V call is TRBV12-3 or TRBV12-4, the J call TRBJ2-3, with 8 bases aligning to TRBD2. The CDR3 contains 14 residues. The J segment lost 5 bases and the V segment lost 3 bases, leaving 4 bases of the junction unmatched. CDR3 protein: CASSLIAGIDTQYF. The CDR3 nucleotides are TGTGCCAGCAGTTTGATAGCGGGGATAGATACGCAGTATTTT.

The chain employs TRBV7-2 and TRBJ2-4, with 7 bases fitting TRBD2. The CDR3 has 14 residues. V gave up 5 bases and J gave up 8 bases; unmatched junction bases: 9. Germline values: CDR1 SGHTA, CDR2 FQGNSA. The CDR3 DNA sequence: TGTGCCAGCAGCCGAGGACTAGGGCCTGACATTCAGTACTTC. Protein product: CASSRGLGPDIQYF.

This chain uses TRBV9 with TRBJ2-5; D call uncertain. This CDR3 contains 14 residues. Germline CDR1 reads SGDLS; CDR2 reads YYNGEE. The germline V and J ends were trimmed by 0 bases and 4 bases, with 10 bases remaining between them. The CDR3 sequence: CASSVVPSLETQYF. The CDR3 DNA sequence: TGTGCCAGCAGCGTAGTTCCAAGCCTAGAGACCCAGTACTTC.

This clonotype was counted between two and nine times. V usage is TRBV7-2 and J usage is TRBJ2-1; D is perhaps TRBD1 (6 bases). The better agreement between TRBJ2-7 and the DNA end casts doubt on the J call. This CDR3 has 14 residues. Germline CDR1 SGHTA, CDR2 FQGNSA. Here the CDR3 reads CASSYDRNTYEQYF. The CDR3 nucleotides are TGTGCCAGCAGCTATGACAGGAATACCTACGAGCAGTACTTC.

V is TRBV20-1 and J is TRBJ2-4; a possible D gene is TRBD1 (5 bases). Trimming stripped 0 bases from V and 7 bases from J, with 13 bases between. In germline, CDR1 is DFQATT, CDR2 SNEGSKA (reference sequence). The CDR3 covers 14 residues. The chain's CDR3 is CSARDGAGLNIQYF. DNA of the CDR3: TGCAGTGCTAGAGATGGTGCAGGGCTGAACATTCAGTACTTC.

Comments on this clonotype: Relative to the germline gene, one junction end is altered; a read error may explain this. The rearrangement links TRBV19 to TRBJ2-1; 7 bases fit TRBD1. Germline-derived CDR1 and CDR2 are LNHDA and SQIVND (reference sequence). This CDR3 region has 17 residues. In DNA form, the CDR3 reads TGTGCCTGTAGTATCTTGGACAGGCTTAGCTCCTACAATGAGCAGTTCTTC. It is translated as CACSILDRLSSYNEQFF. The full variable domain, with the rest looked up from reference TRBV19 and TRBJ2-1, is DGGITQSPKYLFRKEGQNVTLSCEQNLNHDAMYWYRQDPGQGLRLIYYSQIVNDFQKGDIAEGYSVSREKKESFPLTVTSAQKNPTAFYLCACSILDRLSSYNEQFFGPGTRLTVL.

This clonotype was observed at least ten times. The CDR3 DNA follows: TGCAGTGCTAGGATAGGAAGGAACTATGGCTACACCTTC. This sequence encodes CSARIGRNYGYTF. The rearrangement joins TRBV20-1 to TRBJ1-2; D remains ambiguous. Trimming cost V 3 bases and J 2 bases, with 10 bases left between them. The CDR3 runs to 13 residues. Germline V gives CDR1 DFQATT, CDR2 SNEGSKA (reference sequence).

The V and J genes are TRBV20-1 and TRBJ2-5; D gene ambiguous. The germline V gene encodes CDR1 DFQATT and CDR2 SNEGSKA (reference sequence). The CDR3 covers 13 residues. Trimming took 3 bases from V and 2 from J, leaving 10 bases between them. The CDR3 nucleotides read TGCAGTGCTAGTCCGGGCCTTCAAGAGACCCAGTACTTC. Protein: CSASPGLQETQYF.

The CDR3 coding sequence is TGTGCCAGCAGCTTAAATCCCACAGGAGCCGGGGAGCTGTTTTTT. It yields the protein CASSLNPTGAGELFF. The gene calls are TRBV7-8 and TRBJ2-2, with a possible D match to TRBD1 (5 bases). CDR1 and CDR2 (germline): SGHVS, FQNEAQ. V dropped 2 bases and J dropped 6 bases, with 13 bases sitting between them. CDR3 length equals 15 residues.

This clonotype was observed many times. The rearrangement joins TRBV4-1 to TRBJ2-7; tentative D call: TRBD1 (5 bases). There are 15 residues in the CDR3. Germline V gene data show CDR1 as MGHRA and CDR2 as YSYEKL. With 4 bases removed from V and 5 bases from J, the gap between germline ends came to 18 bases. The CDR3 protein is CASSLRVDPSDEQYF. The CDR3 nucleotides read TGCGCCAGCAGCCTCAGGGTTGACCCTTCGGACGAGCAGTACTTC.

V is TRBV29-1 and J is TRBJ1-2; no clear D gene. V lost 4 bases to trimming and J lost 7 bases, with 19 bases between them. CDR1 is SQVTM, CDR2 ANQGSEA, per germline. The CDR3 spans 14 residues. The CDR3 reads CSVARIEEGVGYTF. DNA of the CDR3: TGCAGCGTTGCCCGGATTGAGGAGGGAGTTGGCTACACCTTC.

As concerns this clonotype: A much larger clonotype is one base distant, so this may be a read error. The chain links TRBV6-2 or TRBV6-3 to TRBJ2-1, with 7 bases identical to TRBD2. CDR3 length: 14 residues. CDR1 is MNHEY and CDR2 is SVGEGT in the germline V gene. CDR3 region: CVSSSTSPYNEQFF. CDR3 DNA sequence: TGTGTCAGCAGTTCGACTAGCCCATACAATGAGCAGTTCTTC.

The rearrangement links TRBV5-1 to TRBJ2-3; 12 bases are shared with TRBD2. The germline CDR1 and CDR2 sequences are SGHRS and YFSETQ. The V segment lost 4 bases and the J segment 5 bases; nucleotides outside the gene matches: 5. CDR3 length: 15 amino acids. The CDR3 DNA reads as TGCGCCAGCAGCCCTAGCGGGAGGGCTGGAGATACGCAGTATTTT. Its translation: CASSPSGRAGDTQYF.

V gene TRBV5-6 combines with J gene TRBJ2-3, with D perhaps TRBD2 (5 bases). V was cut by 2 bases and J by 6 bases, with 16 bases left in between. The CDR3 spans 15 residues. Germline CDR1 reads SGHDT; CDR2 reads YYEEEE. For the CDR3, the DNA is TGTGCCAGCAGCTTAAGGAGGTGGCTCGGGGATACGCAGTATTTT. Residues: CASSLRRWLGDTQYF. The full variable domain, in which reference TRBV5-6 and TRBJ2-3 provide the parts outside the CDR3, is DAGVTQSPTHLIKTRGQQVTLRCSPKSGHDTVSWYQQALGQGPQFIFQYYEEEERQRGNFPDRFSGHQFPNYSSELNVNALLLGDSALYLCASSLRRWLGDTQYFGPGTRLTVL.

As DNA, the CDR3 is TGTGCCAGCAGAAAGGGGGATTTAAATGAGCAGTTCTTC. Protein: CASRKGDLNEQFF. The rearrangement uses TRBV27 and TRBJ2-1; perhaps TRBD1 as D (6 bases). V was clipped by 6 bases and J by 7 bases, with 13 bases between them. Germline values: CDR1 MNHEY, CDR2 SMNVEV (reference sequence). This CDR3 is 13 amino acids long.

This clonotype was detected many times. This chain joins TRBV27 and TRBJ2-7; 8 bases line up with TRBD2. Germline CDR1 reads MNHEY; CDR2 reads SMNVEV (reference sequence). This CDR3 contains 15 residues. The V and J ends lost 5 bases and 5 bases, in that order; junction bases with no gene match: 11. The CDR3 spells CASSPYRGGEDEQYF. DNA for the CDR3: TGTGCCAGCAGTCCGTATCGGGGGGGCGAGGACGAGCAGTACTTC.